The TCR beta chain under discussion was sequenced for a study of blood T cell repertoires in COVID-19. Clinical histories supplied by participants themselves formed the basis of cohort assignment. The data were produced by immunoSEQ multiplex PCR, yet TCRdb's version contains in-frame clones alone and is incomplete. Among about 480,000 clones listed, roughly 87% were seen once. As concerns this clone: At one end, the junction sequence differs from germline, possibly due to a read error.

The receptor comes from a woman between 18 and 30 years old with acute COVID-19. Sequenced: PBMCs or T cells enriched from blood (not recorded which).

The CDR3 protein is CAISARQGNAEAFF. CDR3 coding DNA: TGTGCCATCAGTGCCAGACAGGGGAACGCTGAAGCTTTCTTT. The rearrangement joins TRBV10-3 to TRBJ1-1, with TRBD1 matching over 8 bases. This CDR3 comprises 14 residues. CDR1 is ENHRY and CDR2 is SYGVKD in the germline V gene.